A single TCR beta chain is shown here with its context. The data stem from a study of blood T cell repertoires in COVID-19. Study in general: COVID-19 samples, acute and convalescent, were from the United States, Italy and Spain. From T cells, B-cell-depleted T cells, or PBMCs came the material, which was cDNA or gDNA.

After removal of 5 bases from V and 0 bases from J, the junction contained 4 bases not matched to a gene. The germline CDR1 and CDR2 sequences are SGHNT and YENEEA. The CDR3 is 14 amino acids. As handled by the study authors: Amplification of reference gene primers provided the estimated nucleated cell counts. TCRdb's table, derived via immunoSEQ multiplex PCR, lists solely in-frame clones and lacks some. Clone size and the V and J calls come from that table; the DNA yielded D and trimming. The sample has 35,000 to 45,000 clones, about 90% seen once. V usage is TRBV11-3 and J usage is TRBJ2-7; 7 bases line up with TRBD1. The origin of this receptor is a man in his sixties with acute or convalescent COVID-19. Sequenced: peripheral blood. The CDR3 reads CASSVGQSSYEQYF. In DNA form, the CDR3 reads TGTGCCAGCAGCGTGGGACAGAGCTCCTACGAGCAGTACTTC. The full variable domain, rest sourced from reference TRBV11-3 and TRBJ2-7, is EAGVVQSPRYKIIEKKQPVAFWCNPISGHNTLYWYLQNLGQGPELLIRYENEEAVDDSQLPKDRFSAERLKGVDSTLKIQPAELGDSAVYLCASSVGQSSYEQYFGPGTRLTVT.